The entry that follows covers one TCR beta chain sequence. This record comes from a study of molecular identifiers for immune sequencing clone quantification. Germline assignment: CDR1 ENHRY and CDR2 SYGVKD. The V end was cut by 6 bases, the J end by 6 bases, with 15 bases between. CDR3 length: 13 amino acids. TCRdb used MiXCR to reprocess the PCR reads, holding one entry per CDR3 protein. The data hold around 480,000 distinct CDR3 sequences, with roughly 26% observed a single time. The source is a human donor in good health. Some libraries in this study had Jurkat cell RNA spiked in. This chain connects TRBV10-3 to TRBJ2-7, with D perhaps TRBD1 (6 bases). Sequencing was carried out using naive CD8+ T cells from blood, with Jurkat cell RNA spiked in. Subset here: FACS-sorted CD8+CD4-CCR7+CD45RA+ naive T cells. The CDR3 loop is CAIREGGFTEQYF. CDR3 nucleotide sequence: TGTGCCATCAGGGAAGGGGGATTCACCGAGCAGTACTTC.